The 28 T cell receptor beta chains presented below share a single source sample, sequenced in a study of blood T cell repertoires in COVID-19. TCRdb's table, derived via immunoSEQ multiplex PCR, lists solely in-frame clones and lacks some. The sample yields more than 110,000 clones, approximately 90% seen once. The sample was peripheral blood. These receptors were collected from a man in his 60s with active or convalescent COVID-19.

The chain is built from TRBV28 and TRBJ1-2; 7 bases are a match to TRBD1. The CDR3 has 16 residues. The V gene's germline CDR1 is MDHEN and CDR2 SYDVKM. With 7 bases clipped from V and 4 bases from J, the junction kept 15 bases outside the gene matches. CDR3 bases: TGTGCCAGCATCAAAAGCCCGGGACAGCCTACCTATGGCTACACCTTC. Translated: CASIKSPGQPTYGYTF.

The rearrangement links TRBV28 to TRBJ2-7; 8 nucleotides line up with TRBD1. In germline, CDR1 is MDHEN, CDR2 SYDVKM. V shed 5 bases, J shed 5 bases, and the junction held 8 bases outside the gene matches. The CDR3 has 14 residues. DNA of the CDR3: TGTGCCAGCAGTCCGGGGACAGGAGAGGACGAGCAGTACTTC. This sequence encodes CASSPGTGEDEQYF.

The chain has TRBV20-1 and TRBJ2-1; no clear D. Trimming cost V 3 bases and J 0 bases, with 6 bases left between them. CDR3 length: 13 amino acids. Germline CDR1 reads DFQATT; CDR2 reads SNEGSKA (reference sequence). In DNA form, the CDR3 reads TGCAGTGCTAGTCGGTCCTCCTACAATGAGCAGTTCTTC. This gives the protein CSASRSSYNEQFF.

The chain uses TRBV19 and TRBJ2-1, with 8 bases aligning to TRBD2. This CDR3 region has 14 residues. Germline CDR1 reads LNHDA; CDR2 reads SQIVND (reference sequence). V dropped 3 bases and J dropped 7; count of bases not matched to a gene: 5. The CDR3 sequence is CASSMGGRMNEQFF. DNA of the CDR3: TGTGCCAGTAGTATGGGCGGGAGGATGAATGAGCAGTTCTTC.

V gene TRBV30 combines with J gene TRBJ1-1; no clear D. CDR1 is GTSNPN and CDR2 is SVGIG in the germline V gene (reference sequence). The CDR3 is 13 amino acids. Trimming stripped 0 bases from V and 0 bases from J, with 5 bases between. The CDR3 sequence: CAWSVQLNTEAFF. CDR3 sequence (DNA): TGTGCCTGGAGTGTACAGTTGAACACTGAAGCTTTCTTT.

CDR3 region: CASRTGGQGRTGELFF. The CDR3 region has the DNA TGTGCCAGTAGGACCGGAGGACAGGGAAGAACCGGGGAGCTGTTTTTT. This chain joins TRBV19 and TRBJ2-2; 8 bases match TRBD1. Germline assignment: CDR1 LNHDA and CDR2 SQIVND (reference sequence). This CDR3 spans 16 amino acids. Trimming at V came to 6 bases and at J to 5 bases, leaving 11 bases not matched to a gene. Using reference TRBV19 and TRBJ2-2 for the parts outside the CDR3, the full variable domain is DGGITQSPKYLFRKEGQNVTLSCEQNLNHDAMYWYRQDPGQGLRLIYYSQIVNDFQKGDIAEGYSVSREKKESFPLTVTSAQKNPTAFYLCASRTGGQGRTGELFFGEGSRLTVL.

This chain uses TRBV5-4 with TRBJ2-2; 9 bases align to TRBD1. The V segment lost 4 bases and the J segment 4 bases; nucleotides outside the gene matches: 11. Germline V CDR1 and CDR2: SGHNT, YYREEE (reference sequence). This CDR3 spans 17 amino acids. The CDR3: CASSPRTGAIGTGELFF. CDR3 DNA: TGTGCCAGCAGCCCGCGGACAGGGGCTATTGGCACCGGGGAGCTGTTTTTT. The whole variable domain, remainder taken from reference TRBV5-4 and TRBJ2-2, is ETGVTQSPTHLIKTRGQQVTLRCSSQSGHNTVSWYQQALGQGPQFIFQYYREEENGRGNFPPRFSGLQFPNYSSELNVNALELDDSALYLCASSPRTGAIGTGELFFGEGSRLTVL.

The chain joins TRBV11-2 to TRBJ2-2; 8 bases align to TRBD1. This CDR3 has 15 residues. V dropped 1 base and J dropped 5; count of bases not matched to a gene: 3. CDR1 SGHAT and CDR2 FQNNGV come from the germline V gene. Here the CDR3 DNA reads TGTGCCAGCAGCTTAGCGGGACAGGTGACCGGGGAGCTGTTTTTT. Translation gives CASSLAGQVTGELFF. Drawing the rest from reference TRBV11-2 and TRBJ2-2, the complete variable domain is EAGVAQSPRYKIIEKRQSVAFWCNPISGHATLYWYQQILGQGPKLLIQFQNNGVVDDSQLPKDRFSAERLKGVDSTLKIQPAKLEDSAVYLCASSLAGQVTGELFFGEGSRLTVL.

The CDR3 nucleotides read TGCGCCAGCAGCCAAGGGACAGGGACCGGGGAGCTGTTTTTT. Translated: CASSQGTGTGELFF. The chain is built from TRBV4-3 and TRBJ2-2, with 8 bases identical to TRBD1. Germline V CDR1 and CDR2: LGHNA, YSLEER. The CDR3 is 14 residues long. With V trimmed by 1 base and J by 5 bases, 0 bases remained unmatched.

The chain is built from TRBV11-1 and TRBJ2-1; 10 positions agree with TRBD1. Germline CDR1 SGHAT, CDR2 FQDESV (reference sequence). Trimming cost V 3 bases and J 5 bases; bases outside gene matches: 7. The CDR3 runs to 16 residues. CDR3: CASSFGIGTGDNEQFF. In DNA form, the CDR3 reads TGTGCCAGCAGCTTTGGCATCGGGACAGGGGACAATGAGCAGTTCTTC.

The chain recombines TRBV27 with TRBJ1-4; TRBD1 is a possible D gene (5 bases). Looked up from germline, CDR1 is MNHEY and CDR2 is SMNVEV (reference sequence). V gave up 10 bases and J gave up 2 bases, with 17 bases separating them. The CDR3 length is 15 residues. In DNA, the CDR3 is TGTGCCACCTCTGGGGGGGTCAGGACTAATGAAAAACTGTTTTTT. This gives the protein CATSGGVRTNEKLFF.

The chain carries TRBV5-6 and TRBJ2-3; a weak D match, TRBD2 (5 bases). This CDR3 region has 17 residues. V lost 3 bases, J lost 2 bases, and 19 bases lay in between. Germline V gene data show CDR1 as SGHDT and CDR2 as YYEEEE. The chain's CDR3 is CASSYLGGSDLTDTQYF. The CDR3 coding sequence is TGTGCCAGCAGCTACCTCGGTGGTAGCGACCTCACAGATACGCAGTATTTT.

The rearrangement links TRBV18 to TRBJ1-6; possibly TRBD1 for D (6 bases). This CDR3 has 16 residues. In germline, CDR1 is KGHSH, CDR2 LQKENI. V lost 2 bases and J lost 0, with 8 bases in between. CDR3 sequence reads: CASSPGQSSYNSPLHF. CDR3 nucleotides: TGTGCCAGCTCACCAGGACAGAGCTCCTATAATTCACCCCTCCACTTT.

V usage is TRBV27 and J usage is TRBJ2-7; 8 nucleotides agree with TRBD1. Trimming at V came to 5 bases and at J to 2 bases, leaving 8 bases not matched to a gene. Germline V lookup: CDR1 MNHEY, CDR2 SMNVEV (reference sequence). This CDR3 contains 15 residues. The CDR3 nucleotides read TGTGCCAGCAGTATAGGACAGGGAAACACCTACGAGCAGTACTTC. As protein: CASSIGQGNTYEQYF.

This chain connects TRBV19 to TRBJ1-5; the D is unclear. The CDR3 has 14 residues. Trimming removed 3 bases from V and 6 bases from J, with 12 bases in between. In germline, CDR1 is LNHDA, CDR2 SQIVND (reference sequence). This CDR3 is CASSIRGNGQPQHF. As DNA, the CDR3 is TGTGCCAGTAGTATCAGAGGGAACGGTCAGCCCCAGCATTTT.

This chain uses TRBV10-3 with TRBJ1-2, with a weak D call TRBD1 (6 bases). The CDR3 sequence is 15 residues long. V was clipped by 0 bases and J by 4 bases, with 12 bases between them. Per the germline V gene, CDR1 is ENHRY and CDR2 is SYGVKD. The CDR3 DNA reads TGTGCCATCAGTGAGTCTTCGGTAGGGGGCTATGGCTACACCTTC. Encoded protein: CAISESSVGGYGYTF.

The V call is TRBV7-2, the J call TRBJ2-5, with 8 bases that match TRBD2. V was clipped by 9 bases and J by 4 bases; unmatched bases: 13. The CDR3 extends over 15 amino acids. Germline V gene data show CDR1 as SGHTA and CDR2 as FQGNSA. CDR3 DNA: TGTGCCAGTTTACCGTCCGGGACTAGAAGAGAGACCCAGTACTTC. It yields the protein CASLPSGTRRETQYF.

V gene TRBV5-1 combines with J gene TRBJ2-3; 9 nucleotides align to TRBD1. V shed 4 bases, J shed 6 bases, and the junction held 9 bases outside the gene matches. Germline V CDR1 and CDR2: SGHRS, YFSETQ. The CDR3 totals 15 residues. Here the CDR3 DNA reads TGCGCCAGCAGCATCGGGACAGGGAATATGGATACGCAGTATTTT. This codes for CASSIGTGNMDTQYF.

The rearrangement joins TRBV30 to TRBJ1-1, with a tentative D call TRBD1 (5 bases). Trimming took 3 bases from V and 5 from J, leaving 10 bases between them. Per the germline V gene, CDR1 is GTSNPN and CDR2 is SVGIG (reference sequence). There are 12 residues in the CDR3. DNA of the CDR3: TGTGCCTGGAGGACAGAGTTTACTGAAGCTTTCTTT. Translating gives CAWRTEFTEAFF.

This clone has a single count. The rearrangement links TRBV3-1 (or the pseudogene TRBV3-2) to TRBJ1-1; TRBD1 is a possible D gene (6 bases). V shed 0 bases and J shed 0 bases, with 17 bases lying between them. CDR3 length: 18 residues. Germline CDR1 is LGHDT and CDR2 is YNNKEL (reference sequence). CDR3 nucleotide sequence: TGTGCCAGCAGCCAAGAGGGAGGGGGGGACCCAATGAACACTGAAGCTTTCTTT. Encoded protein: CASSQEGGGDPMNTEAFF.

The chain is built from TRBV18 and TRBJ2-7, with no clear D. The CDR3 consists of 13 residues. Germline V CDR1 and CDR2: KGHSH, LQKENI. The V gene lost 0 bases and the J gene lost 6 bases, with 9 bases spanning the gap. The CDR3 DNA reads as TGTGCCAGCTCACCACCGAATACTCTCGAGCAGTACTTC. Residues: CASSPPNTLEQYF.

This chain connects TRBV7-2 to TRBJ2-1, with TRBD2 matching 7 bases. Looked up from germline, CDR1 is SGHTA and CDR2 is FQGNSA. J gave up 5 bases and V 9 bases, and 10 bases lay outside the gene matches. The CDR3 has 14 amino acids. The CDR3: CASMGRGLNNEQFF. CDR3 nucleotide sequence: TGTGCCAGTATGGGGCGGGGACTAAACAATGAGCAGTTCTTC.

The gene calls are TRBV14 and TRBJ2-2; no clear D gene. The CDR3 runs to 16 residues. Germline V gives CDR1 SGHDN, CDR2 FVKESK. Trimming cost V 0 bases and J 5 bases, with 13 bases left between them. The CDR3 here is CASSQDLTGQTGELFF. The DNA for the CDR3 is TGTGCCAGCAGCCAAGATCTTACGGGTCAAACCGGGGAGCTGTTTTTT. The whole variable domain, remainder taken from reference TRBV14 and TRBJ2-2, is EAGVTQFPSHSVIEKGQTVTLRCDPISGHDNLYWYRRVMGKEIKFLLHFVKESKQDESGMPNNRFLAERTGGTYSTLKVQPAELEDSGVYFCASSQDLTGQTGELFFGEGSRLTVL.

The chain uses TRBV30 and TRBJ1-1; weak D call: TRBD1 (5 bases). The CDR3 has 15 residues. V was trimmed by 2 bases and J by 5 bases, leaving 18 bases between them. Germline V gene data show CDR1 as GTSNPN and CDR2 as SVGIG (reference sequence). Written as DNA, the CDR3 is TGTGCCTGGAGTCCCCCCGGGGGGTCGGAAACTGAAGCTTTCTTT. Protein: CAWSPPGGSETEAFF.

V usage is TRBV5-1 and J usage is TRBJ1-5; tentatively, D is TRBD1 (6 bases). V gave up 0 bases and J gave up 6 bases, with 13 bases separating them. CDR1 SGHRS and CDR2 YFSETQ come from the germline V gene. This CDR3 region has 15 residues. Here the CDR3 reads CASSLGSGEGQPQHF. The CDR3 nucleotides read TGCGCCAGCAGCTTGGGGTCAGGGGAAGGTCAGCCCCAGCATTTT.

V usage is TRBV28 and J usage is TRBJ1-5; 8 bases align to TRBD1. Germline CDR1 is MDHEN and CDR2 is SYDVKM. The CDR3 has 16 residues. V shed 1 base and J 6 bases; nucleotides not matched to a gene: 8. The CDR3, as DNA: TGTGCCAGCAGTTTATATCGACAGGGGTGGGCTCAGCCCCAGCATTTT. The encoded protein is CASSLYRQGWAQPQHF.

This chain connects TRBV15 to TRBJ2-1; 10 bases align to TRBD1. Germline V gene lookup returns CDR1 LNHNV and CDR2 YYDKDF (reference sequence). This CDR3 has 16 residues. Trimming took 3 bases from V and 5 from J; bases not matched to a gene: 7. The CDR3 nucleotides read TGTGCCACCAGCAGTACGACAGGGGGCTTCAACAATGAGCAGTTCTTC. Residues: CATSSTTGGFNNEQFF.

This rearrangement joins TRBV6-6 to TRBJ1-5; 8 bases fit TRBD1. V shed 5 bases and J 7 bases; nucleotides not matched to a gene: 10. The CDR3 has 15 residues. Per the germline V gene, CDR1 is MNHNY and CDR2 is SVGAGI (reference sequence). Here the CDR3 reads CASSPRTGSYQPQHF. The CDR3 nucleotides read TGTGCCAGCAGTCCGAGGACAGGGAGTTACCAGCCCCAGCATTTT.